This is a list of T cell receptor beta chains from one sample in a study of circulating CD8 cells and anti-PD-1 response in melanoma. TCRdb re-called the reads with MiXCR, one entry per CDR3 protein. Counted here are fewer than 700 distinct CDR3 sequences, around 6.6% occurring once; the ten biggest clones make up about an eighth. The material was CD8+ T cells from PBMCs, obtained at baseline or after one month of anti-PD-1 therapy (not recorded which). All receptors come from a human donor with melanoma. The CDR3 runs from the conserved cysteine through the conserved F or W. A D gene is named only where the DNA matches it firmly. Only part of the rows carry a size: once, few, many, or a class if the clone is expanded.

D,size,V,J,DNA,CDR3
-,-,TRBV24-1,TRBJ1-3,TGTGCCACCAGTGATTCGGGCTCAAGGGGAAACACCATATATTTT,CATSDSGSRGNTIYF
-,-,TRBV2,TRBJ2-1,TGTGCCAGCAGTGATCCCGATCGGTACCCCCAGGATGAGCAGTTCTTC,CASSDPDRYPQDEQFF
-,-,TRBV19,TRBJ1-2,-,CASGGDVDNYGCTF
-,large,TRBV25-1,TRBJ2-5,TGTGCCAGCAGTGAATATAGGTGGGACACCCAAGAGACCCAGTACTTC,CASSEYRWDTQETQYF
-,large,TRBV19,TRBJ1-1,TGTGCCAGTCGCGTCGGGATTGGCACTGAAGCTTTCTTT,CASRVGIGTEAFF
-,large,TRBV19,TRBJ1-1,TGTGCCAGTAGTGGGGCAGGGAACACTGAAGCTTTCTTT,CASSGAGNTEAFF
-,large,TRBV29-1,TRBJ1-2,TGCAGCGTTGGGGTTGGTGAGGGGAACTATGGCTACACCTTC,CSVGVGEGNYGYTF
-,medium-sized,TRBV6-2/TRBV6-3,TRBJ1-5,TGTGCCAGCAGTTATGGGTTCAATCAGCCCCAGCATTTT,CASSYGFNQPQHF
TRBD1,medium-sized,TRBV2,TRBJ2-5,TGTGCCAGCAGTGTAGGCAGGGGGCCGTACTGGGAGACCCAGTACTTC,CASSVGRGPYWETQYF
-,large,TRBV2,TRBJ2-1,TGTGCCAGCGTTTACAGCTCCTACAATGAGCAGTTCTTC,CASVYSSYNEQFF
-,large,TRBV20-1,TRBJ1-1,TGCAGTATTGAGTTTTCGGACACTGAAGCTTTCTTT,CSIEFSDTEAFF
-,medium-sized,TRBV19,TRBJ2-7,TGTGCCAGTAGTATAGTCGTAGTGAGCGAGCAGTACTTC,CASSIVVVSEQYF
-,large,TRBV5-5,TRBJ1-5,TGTGCCAGCAGCTGGTACGGGGACAGCAATCAGCCCCAGCATTTT,CASSWYGDSNQPQHF
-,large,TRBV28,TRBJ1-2,TGTGCCAGCAGTTTACGACAGATTATAAACTATGGCTACACCTTC,CASSLRQIINYGYTF
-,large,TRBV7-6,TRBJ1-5,TGTGCCAGCAGCTTAGTTCGCAGGGTGACAAGGGCCCAGCATTTT,CASSLVRRVTRAQHF
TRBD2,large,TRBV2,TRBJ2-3,TGTGCCAGCAGTGATCCCAGGACTAGCGGGAGCACAGATACGCAGTATTTT,CASSDPRTSGSTDTQYF
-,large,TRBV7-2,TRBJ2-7,TGTGCCAGCAGCTTAGATGACAGCTTCTACGAGCAGTACTTC,CASSLDDSFYEQYF
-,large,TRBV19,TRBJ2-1,TGTGCCAGTAGTATTTCCGGATTCTCCTACAATGAGCAGTTCTTC,CASSISGFSYNEQFF
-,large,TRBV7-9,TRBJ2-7,TGTGCCAGCAGCTTAGCCTTTTCCGAGCAGTACTTC,CASSLAFSEQYF
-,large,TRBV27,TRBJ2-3,TGTGCCAGCAGTTCCATCACAGATACGCAGTATTTT,CASSSITDTQYF
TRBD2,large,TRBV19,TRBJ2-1,TGTGCCAGTAGCATAGGACTAGCGGGTTACAATGAGCAGTTCTTC,CASSIGLAGYNEQFF
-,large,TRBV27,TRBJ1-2,TGTGCCAGCAGTTTAGGACCGAGGAATGGCTACACCTTC,CASSLGPRNGYTF
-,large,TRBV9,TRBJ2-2,TGTGCCAGCAGCGATCCCTATAGAGACGCGAACACCGGGGAGCTGTTTTTT,CASSDPYRDANTGELFF
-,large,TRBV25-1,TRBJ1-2,TGTGCCAGCAGTGAATGGACCCATTTCGACGACAGGTTCTATGGCTACACCTTC,CASSEWTHFDDRFYGYTF
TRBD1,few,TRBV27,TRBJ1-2,TGTGCCAGCAGTTTATGGACAGGGTATGGCTACACCTTC,CASSLWTGYGYTF
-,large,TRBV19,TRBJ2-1,TGTGCCAGTCGTCCGGGCAGGGGTAACAATGAGCAGTTCTTC,CASRPGRGNNEQFF
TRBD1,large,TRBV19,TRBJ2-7,TGTGCCAGTAGCATCGGACAGGGGGGCTACGAGCAGTACTTC,CASSIGQGGYEQYF
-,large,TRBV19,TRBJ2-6,TGTGCCAGTAGTATTTACGTTTCTGGGGCCAACGTCCTGACTTTC,CASSIYVSGANVLTF
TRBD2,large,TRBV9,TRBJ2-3,TGTGCCAGCAGCGCCGCCGGGACTAGCGGGGGTTTGACAGATACGCAGTATTTT,CASSAAGTSGGLTDTQYF
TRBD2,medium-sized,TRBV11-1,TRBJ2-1,TGTGCCAGCAGCAGACTAGCGGCCCAACGGGATGAGCAGTTCTTC,CASSRLAAQRDEQFF
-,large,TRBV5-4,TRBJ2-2,TGTGCCAGCAGCTTTCAGGGGTCCGGGGAGCTGTTTTTT,CASSFQGSGELFF
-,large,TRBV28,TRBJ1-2,TGTGCCAGCAGTTCGGCCCTGGGAAGCGGCTACACCTTC,CASSSALGSGYTF
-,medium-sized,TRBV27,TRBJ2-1,TGTGCCAGCAGTTCCATAGACTCGGTGGACTATGAGCAGTTCTTC,CASSSIDSVDYEQFF
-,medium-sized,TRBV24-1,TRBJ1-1,TGTTCCTCGTCGCTCGGGGACACTGAAGCTTTCTTT,CSSSLGDTEAFF
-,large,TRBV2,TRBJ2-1,TGTGCCAGCAGTGAATACATAGCGGCCGGTGAGCAGTTCTTC,CASSEYIAAGEQFF
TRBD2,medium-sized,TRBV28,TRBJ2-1,TGTGCCAGCGGGTTAGCGGGAGATTATCTTTGGGAGCAGTTCTTC,CASGLAGDYLWEQFF
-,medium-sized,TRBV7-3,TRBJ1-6,TGTGCCAGCAGCTTAATTGGGTCCAATTCACCCCTCCACTTT,CASSLIGSNSPLHF
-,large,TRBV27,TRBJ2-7,TGTGCCAGCAGTTTACTAGGCGGATCCGAGCAGTACTTC,CASSLLGGSEQYF
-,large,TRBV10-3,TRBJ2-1,TGTGCCATCAGTGATGGGGCGGCGGGGAGCATCCAGTTCTTC,CAISDGAAGSIQFF
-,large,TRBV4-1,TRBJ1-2,TGCGCCAGCAGCCTACCCACAGGGCTCTATGGCTACACCTTC,CASSLPTGLYGYTF
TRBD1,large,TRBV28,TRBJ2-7,TGTGCCAGCAGTCAATACATACAGGGGGCAGAGAACGAGCAGTACTTC,CASSQYIQGAENEQYF
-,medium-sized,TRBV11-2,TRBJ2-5,TGTGCCAGCAGCTTAGATCTCCTCCAAGAGACCCAGTACTTC,CASSLDLLQETQYF
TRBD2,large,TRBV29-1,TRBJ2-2,TGCAGCGTTCCCGGGGTCGGGAGGGCCACCGGGGAGCTGTTTTTT,CSVPGVGRATGELFF
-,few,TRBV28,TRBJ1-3,TGTGCCAGCAGACTTACACCCAACTCTGGAAACACCATATATTTT,CASRLTPNSGNTIYF
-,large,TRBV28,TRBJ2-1,TGTGCCGCAGCCCCCAAGCGCTTCAATGAGCAGTTCTTC,CAAAPKRFNEQFF
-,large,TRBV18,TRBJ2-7,TGTGCCAGCTCACCAGAGGGGACCTACGAGCAGTACTTC,CASSPEGTYEQYF
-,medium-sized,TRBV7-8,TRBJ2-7,TGTGCCAGCAGCTTAGAAGTGGGAGTCCTGGAGCAGTACTTC,CASSLEVGVLEQYF
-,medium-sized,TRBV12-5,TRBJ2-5,TGTGCTAGTGCCGCCGTGGACGGACAAGAGACCCAGTACTTC,CASAAVDGQETQYF
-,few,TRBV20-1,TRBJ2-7,TGCAGTGCCCGGGACTCCAGCTCCTACGAGCAGTACTTC,CSARDSSSYEQYF
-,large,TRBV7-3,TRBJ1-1,TGTGCCAGCAGCTCCCGGGGGAACACTGAAGCTTTCTTT,CASSSRGNTEAFF
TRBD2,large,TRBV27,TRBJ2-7,TGTGCCAGCAGTTACAGAGCGGGGAGGTACGAGCAGTACTTC,CASSYRAGRYEQYF
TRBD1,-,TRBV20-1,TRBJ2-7,TGCAGTGGACAGGGGGCATCCGAGCAGTACTTC,CSGQGASEQYF
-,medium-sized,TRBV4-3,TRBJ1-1,TGCGCCAGCAGCCAAGGTACAGGGTCTGAAGCTTTCTTT,CASSQGTGSEAFF
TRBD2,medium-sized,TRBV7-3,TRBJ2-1,TGTGCCAGCAGCTTATGGGCTAGCGGGGAAAGCTCCTACAATGAGCAGTTCTTC,CASSLWASGESSYNEQFF
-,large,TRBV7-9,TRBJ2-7,TGTGCCAGCAGCCAAGACGGGACCCGGATTTACGAGCAGTACTTC,CASSQDGTRIYEQYF
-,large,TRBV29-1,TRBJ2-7,TGCAGCGTTACTGAGGAAAGCTCCTACGAGCAGTACTTC,CSVTEESSYEQYF
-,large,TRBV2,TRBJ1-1,TGTGCCAGCAGTGAGAGCAGTTACACTGAAGCTTTCTTT,CASSESSYTEAFF
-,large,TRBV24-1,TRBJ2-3,TGTGCCACCAGTGATAGGACCGGACAGAGCCCTAGCACAGATACGCAGTATTTT,CATSDRTGQSPSTDTQYF
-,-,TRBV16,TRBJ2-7,TGTGCCAGCAGCCAGTCCCCAGAAACGACCCACGAGCAGTACTTC,CASSQSPETTHEQYF
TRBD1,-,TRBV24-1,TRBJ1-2,TGTGCCACCAGTGATTCTGGGGGGGACAGAAGTAACTATGGCTACACCTTC,CATSDSGGDRSNYGYTF